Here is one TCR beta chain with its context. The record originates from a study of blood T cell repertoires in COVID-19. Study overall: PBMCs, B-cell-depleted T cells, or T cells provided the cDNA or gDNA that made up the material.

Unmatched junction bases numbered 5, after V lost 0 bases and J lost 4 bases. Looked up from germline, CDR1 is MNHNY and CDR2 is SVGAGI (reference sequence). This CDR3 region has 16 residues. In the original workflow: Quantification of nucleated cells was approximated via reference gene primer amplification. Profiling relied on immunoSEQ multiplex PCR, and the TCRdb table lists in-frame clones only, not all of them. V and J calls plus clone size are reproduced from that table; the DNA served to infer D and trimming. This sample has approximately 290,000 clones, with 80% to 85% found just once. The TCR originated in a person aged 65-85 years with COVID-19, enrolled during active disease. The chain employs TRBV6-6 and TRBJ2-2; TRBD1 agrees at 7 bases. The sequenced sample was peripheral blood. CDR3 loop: CASSYSTGASTGELFF. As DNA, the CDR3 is TGTGCCAGCAGTTACTCCACAGGGGCTAGCACCGGGGAGCTGTTTTTT.